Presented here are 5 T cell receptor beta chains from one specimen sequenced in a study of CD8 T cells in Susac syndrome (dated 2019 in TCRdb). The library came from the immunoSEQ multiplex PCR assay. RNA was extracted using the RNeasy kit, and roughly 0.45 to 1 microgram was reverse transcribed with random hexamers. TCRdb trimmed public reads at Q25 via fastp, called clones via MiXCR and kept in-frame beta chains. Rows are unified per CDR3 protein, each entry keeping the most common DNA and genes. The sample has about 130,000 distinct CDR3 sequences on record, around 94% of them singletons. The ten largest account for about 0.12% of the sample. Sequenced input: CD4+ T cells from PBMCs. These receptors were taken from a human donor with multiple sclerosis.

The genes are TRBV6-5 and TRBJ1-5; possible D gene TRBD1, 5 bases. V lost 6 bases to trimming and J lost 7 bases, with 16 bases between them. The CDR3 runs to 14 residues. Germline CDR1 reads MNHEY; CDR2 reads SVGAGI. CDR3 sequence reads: CASSTGDLRQPQHF. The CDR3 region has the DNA TGTGCCAGCAGCACCGGGGACCTGAGGCAGCCCCAGCATTTT.

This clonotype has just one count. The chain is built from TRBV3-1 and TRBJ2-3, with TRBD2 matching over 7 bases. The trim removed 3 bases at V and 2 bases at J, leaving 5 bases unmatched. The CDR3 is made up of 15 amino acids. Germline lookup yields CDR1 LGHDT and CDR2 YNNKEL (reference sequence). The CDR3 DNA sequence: TGTGCCAGCAGCCAGGGACTAACGAACACAGATACGCAGTATTTT. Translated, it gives CASSQGLTNTDTQYF.

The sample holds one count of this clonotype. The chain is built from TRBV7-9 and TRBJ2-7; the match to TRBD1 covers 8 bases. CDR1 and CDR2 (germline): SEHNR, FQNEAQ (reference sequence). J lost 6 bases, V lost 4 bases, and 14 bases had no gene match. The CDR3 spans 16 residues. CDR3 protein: CASSSGGQGTIREQYF. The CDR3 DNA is TGTGCCAGCAGCTCAGGAGGACAGGGAACGATTCGCGAGCAGTACTTC.

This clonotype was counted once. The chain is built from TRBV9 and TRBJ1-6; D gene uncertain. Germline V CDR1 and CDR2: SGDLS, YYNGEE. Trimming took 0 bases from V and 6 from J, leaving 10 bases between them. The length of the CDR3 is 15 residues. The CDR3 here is CASSVDPAFNSPLHF. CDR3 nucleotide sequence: TGTGCCAGCAGCGTAGACCCCGCCTTTAATTCACCCCTCCACTTT.

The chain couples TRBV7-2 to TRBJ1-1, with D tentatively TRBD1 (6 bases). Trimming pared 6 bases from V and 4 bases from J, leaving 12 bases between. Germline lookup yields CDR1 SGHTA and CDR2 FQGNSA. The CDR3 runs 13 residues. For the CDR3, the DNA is TGTGCCAGCAGTCCCGACAGGTCCACTGAAGCTTTCTTT. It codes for CASSPDRSTEAFF.